Below, one TCR beta chain is given with its context. The sample is drawn from a study of early T cells in non-severe SARS-CoV-2 infection. Germline V lookup: CDR1 SGHRS, CDR2 YFSETQ. The ends were cut back, 3 bases at V and 0 bases at J, with 10 bases in the middle. The CDR3 has 14 residues. TCRdb ran MiXCR on the 5' RACE reads and lists one entry per CDR3 protein. Among tens of thousands of distinct CDR3 sequences listed, roughly an eighth were seen once. The gene calls are TRBV5-1 and TRBJ2-7; D gene unclear. Material: whole blood, obtained at baseline. This TCR came from an adult who was a healthcare worker with PCR-confirmed SARS-CoV-2 infection or an uninfected control (not recorded which). This chain's CDR3 is CASSSDSPSYEQYF. CDR3 DNA sequence: TGCGCCAGCAGCTCCGACTCCCCCTCCTACGAGCAGTACTTC.